Listed below are T cell receptor beta chains from one sample, sequenced in a study of control samples from healthy donors and cancer patients. TCRdb's table, derived via immunoSEQ multiplex PCR, lists solely in-frame clones and lacks some. The table shows under 150,000 clones, with approximately 88% occurring only once. Sequences were obtained from blood. These receptors all come from a man aged 25-40 years in good health. CDR3s include the opening cysteine and the closing phenylalanine or tryptophan. A D gene is named only where the DNA matches it firmly. Clone size is shown for a subset of rows, as once, few, many or a class of expanded clone.

V gene: TRBV18; clone size: -; J gene: TRBJ2-2; D gene: -; CDR3 DNA: TGTGCCAGCTCACCAGTGACTAGTGAGCCGAATGAGCTGTTTTTT; CDR3 protein: CASSPVTSEPNELFF
V gene: TRBV9; clone size: -; J gene: TRBJ2-3; D gene: TRBD2; CDR3 DNA: TGTGCCAGCAGCGTCCAACCTCTAGCGGGAGCTAGAGATACGCAGTATTTT; CDR3 protein: CASSVQPLAGARDTQYF
V gene: TRBV6-2/TRBV6-3; clone size: once; J gene: TRBJ2-3; D gene: -; CDR3 DNA: TGTGCCAGCAGTTACTCGAGCAGGACCAGCACAGATACGCAGTATTTT; CDR3 protein: CASSYSSRTSTDTQYF
V gene: TRBV29-1; clone size: -; J gene: TRBJ1-4; D gene: -; CDR3 DNA: TGCAGCGTTGAAGCCCAGGCCCCGTCGGACGAAAAACTGTTTTTT; CDR3 protein: CSVEAQAPSDEKLFF
V gene: TRBV6-1; clone size: -; J gene: TRBJ2-5; D gene: TRBD2; CDR3 DNA: TGTGCCAGCAGTGAAGCGCGGGGGGAGACCCAGTACTTC; CDR3 protein: CASSEARGETQYF
V gene: TRBV7-2; clone size: -; J gene: TRBJ2-7; D gene: TRBD2; CDR3 DNA: TGTGCCAGCAGCCCCGGACTAGTTTACGAGCAGTACTTC; CDR3 protein: CASSPGLVYEQYF
V gene: TRBV16; clone size: -; J gene: TRBJ2-1; D gene: TRBD2; CDR3 DNA: TGTGCCAGCAGCCCACAGCGGGGGCCAGGGAATGAGCAGTTCTTC; CDR3 protein: CASSPQRGPGNEQFF
V gene: TRBV7-9; clone size: few; J gene: TRBJ1-2; D gene: -; CDR3 DNA: TGTGCCAGCAGCTCGAATACAGGGCGGGGAGGCTACACCTTC; CDR3 protein: CASSSNTGRGGYTF
V gene: TRBV14; clone size: few; J gene: TRBJ2-7; D gene: -; CDR3 DNA: TGTGCCAGCAGCCAAGTGGGACTAGGACAGGGCGCTCACTACGAGCAGTACTTC; CDR3 protein: CASSQVGLGQGAHYEQYF
V gene: TRBV4-1; clone size: -; J gene: TRBJ1-4; D gene: TRBD1; CDR3 DNA: TGCGCCAGCAGCCAAGGGGGGACAGGCGATGAAAAACTGTTTTTT; CDR3 protein: CASSQGGTGDEKLFF
V gene: TRBV7-3; clone size: -; J gene: TRBJ2-2; D gene: TRBD1; CDR3 DNA: TGTGCCAGCAGCCAGGGACAGACCGGGGAGCTGTTTTTT; CDR3 protein: CASSQGQTGELFF
V gene: TRBV13; clone size: -; J gene: TRBJ2-5; D gene: TRBD1; CDR3 DNA: TGTGCCAGCAGTATAGAGGAACCGGGACAGGGTCCTCTTGGGGCCCAGTACTTC; CDR3 protein: CASSIEEPGQGPLGAQYF
V gene: TRBV7-2; clone size: -; J gene: TRBJ1-4; D gene: -; CDR3 DNA: TGTGCCAGCAGCGAACGGGGTGCAACTAATGAAAAACTGTTTTTT; CDR3 protein: CASSERGATNEKLFF
V gene: TRBV11-2; clone size: few; J gene: TRBJ1-3; D gene: -; CDR3 DNA: TGTGCCAGCAGCTTCCGTCGGGACGGATCGGCAGACACCATATATTTT; CDR3 protein: CASSFRRDGSADTIYF
V gene: TRBV5-1; clone size: -; J gene: TRBJ2-3; D gene: TRBD1; CDR3 DNA: TGCGCCAGCAGCTTACTCGCCGGGACAGCAAGCACAGATACGCAGTATTTT; CDR3 protein: CASSLLAGTASTDTQYF
V gene: TRBV3-1/TRBV3-2; clone size: -; J gene: TRBJ1-2; D gene: -; CDR3 DNA: TGTGCCAGCAGCCAAGAGGGGGTGTTCACCTTC; CDR3 protein: CASSQEGVFTF
V gene: TRBV24-1; clone size: -; J gene: TRBJ1-4; D gene: TRBD1; CDR3 DNA: TGTGCCACCAGTGATCCGGACAGGGGAAGTGAAAAACTGTTTTTT; CDR3 protein: CATSDPDRGSEKLFF
V gene: TRBV28; clone size: -; J gene: TRBJ2-5; D gene: -; CDR3 DNA: TGTGCCAGCAGGCGTACAGGGTTAGAGACCCAGTACTTC; CDR3 protein: CASRRTGLETQYF
V gene: TRBV7-2; clone size: -; J gene: TRBJ1-2; D gene: -; CDR3 DNA: TGTGCCAGCAGCTTAGATTGGGGACGGAACTATGGCTACACCTTC; CDR3 protein: CASSLDWGRNYGYTF
V gene: TRBV6-2/TRBV6-3; clone size: -; J gene: TRBJ1-1; D gene: -; CDR3 DNA: TGTGCCAGCAGTTACTGGGGCATAGTGACTGAAGCTTTCTTT; CDR3 protein: CASSYWGIVTEAFF
V gene: TRBV6-6; clone size: -; J gene: TRBJ2-5; D gene: -; CDR3 DNA: TGTGCCAGCAGTTACTCGGCAGCACAAGAGACCCAGTACTTC; CDR3 protein: CASSYSAAQETQYF
V gene: TRBV7-9; clone size: -; J gene: TRBJ1-1; D gene: -; CDR3 DNA: TGTGCCAGCAGCTTAGCGGGCGGGGGCGGAGGTGAAGCTTTCTTT; CDR3 protein: CASSLAGGGGGEAFF
V gene: TRBV24-1; clone size: -; J gene: TRBJ2-2; D gene: TRBD2; CDR3 DNA: TGTGCCACCAGTATTACTAGCGGGAACACCGGGGAGCTGTTTTTT; CDR3 protein: CATSITSGNTGELFF